The 9 T cell receptor beta chains reported below all come from one sample, sequenced in a study of T cell responses to AZD1222 COVID-19 vaccine. Clones were sequenced by immunoSEQ multiplex PCR, and TCRdb holds only the in-frame ones, with some missing. The sample holds around 100,000 clones, 88% seen once. Sequenced here: peripheral blood, sampled 28 days after the second AZD1222 dose. The receptors shown here come from an adult who received the AZD1222 COVID-19 vaccine.

The chain recombines TRBV7-9 with TRBJ1-1; D remains unclear. With 7 bases removed from V and 1 base from J, the gap between germline ends came to 7 bases. The CDR3 spans 12 residues. Per the germline V gene, CDR1 is SEHNR and CDR2 is FQNEAQ (reference sequence). CDR3 bases: TGTGCCAGCAACGACGGGAACACTGAAGCTTTCTTT. It translates to CASNDGNTEAFF.

The count of this clone is one. The rearrangement links TRBV10-3 to TRBJ1-4; D call uncertain. The CDR3 consists of 15 residues. Trimming took off 0 bases at V and 0 bases at J, with 5 bases between the two ends. Germline V gene sequence: CDR1 ENHRY, CDR2 SYGVKD. The CDR3 reads CAISESDATNEKLFF. The CDR3 DNA is TGTGCCATCAGTGAGTCGGACGCAACTAATGAAAAACTGTTTTTT.

The rearrangement uses TRBV15 and TRBJ2-5; 10 bases are a match to TRBD1. The V gene's germline CDR1 is LNHNV and CDR2 YYDKDF (reference sequence). J gave up 2 bases and V 3 bases, and 0 bases lay outside the gene matches. The CDR3 contains 14 residues. In DNA form, the CDR3 reads TGTGCCACCAGCAGGGACAGGGGGCAAGAGACCCAGTACTTC. This gives the protein CATSRDRGQETQYF. Based on the CDR3 plus reference TRBV15 and TRBJ2-5, the full variable domain is DAMVIQNPRYQVTQFGKPVTLSCSQTLNHNVMYWYQQKSSQAPKLLFHYYDKDFNNEADTPDNFQSRRPNTSFCFLDIRSPGLGDTAMYLCATSRDRGQETQYFGPGTRLLVL.

The gene calls are TRBV7-9 and TRBJ1-1; D remains ambiguous. Trimming took 1 base from V and 4 from J, leaving 10 bases between them. There are 14 residues in the CDR3. The germline V gene encodes CDR1 SEHNR and CDR2 FQNEAQ (reference sequence). CDR3 sequence: CASSLVAIATEAFF. DNA for the CDR3: TGTGCCAGCAGCTTAGTTGCCATTGCCACTGAAGCTTTCTTT.

CDR3 bases: TGTGCCAGCAGCCAAGAAGGCAGACTAGCGGGGTGGTCAGATACGCAGTATTTT. The encoded protein is CASSQEGRLAGWSDTQYF. V and J are TRBV3-1 (or the pseudogene TRBV3-2) and TRBJ2-3, with 11 nucleotides matching TRBD2. CDR3 length equals 18 residues. Trimming took 0 bases from V and 4 from J; bases not matched to a gene: 9. Germline lookup yields CDR1 LGHDT and CDR2 YNNKEL (reference sequence).

This clone occurred once. The CDR3 loop is CASSQPDRRNEKLFF. DNA for the CDR3: TGTGCCAGCAGCCAACCGGACAGGCGTAATGAAAAACTGTTTTTT. The V and J genes are TRBV7-2 and TRBJ1-4; 7 bases map to TRBD1. This CDR3 contains 15 residues. CDR1 is SGHTA and CDR2 is FQGNSA in the germline V gene. After removal of 5 bases from V and 4 bases from J, the junction contained 7 bases not matched to a gene.

The V gene is TRBV7-6, the J gene TRBJ2-3; 10 bases map to TRBD2. The germline V gene encodes CDR1 SGHVS and CDR2 FNYEAQ. The CDR3 contains 15 residues. The ends lost 5 bases at V and 2 bases at J; junction bases unmatched: 4. CDR3 amino acids: CASSISGGSTDTQYF. CDR3 sequence (DNA): TGTGCCAGCAGCATTAGCGGGGGGTCCACAGATACGCAGTATTTT. Together with reference TRBV7-6 and TRBJ2-3, the CDR3 gives the full variable domain: GAGVSQSPRYKVTKRGQDVALRCDPISGHVSLYWYRQALGQGPEFLTYFNYEAQQDKSGLPNDRFSAERPEGSISTLTIQRTEQRDSAMYRCASSISGGSTDTQYFGPGTRLTVL.

This clone was found once. The chain joins TRBV28 to TRBJ1-5; TRBD1 matches 10 bases. The CDR3 has 15 residues. V lost 5 bases, J lost 6 bases, and 7 bases stayed unmatched. CDR1 and CDR2 from the germline V gene are MDHEN and SYDVKM. CDR3 bases: TGTGCCAGCAGTGAGACAGGGGGCGCCGGTCAGCCCCAGCATTTT. Protein product: CASSETGGAGQPQHF.

The chain carries TRBV28 and TRBJ1-3; D gene ambiguous. Germline V gene sequence: CDR1 MDHEN, CDR2 SYDVKM. This CDR3 spans 14 amino acids. Trimming pared 2 bases from V and 6 bases from J, leaving 11 bases between. The CDR3 bases are TGTGCCAGCAGTTTAGTAGGGTCGGCAAACACCATATATTTT. Translation: CASSLVGSANTIYF.